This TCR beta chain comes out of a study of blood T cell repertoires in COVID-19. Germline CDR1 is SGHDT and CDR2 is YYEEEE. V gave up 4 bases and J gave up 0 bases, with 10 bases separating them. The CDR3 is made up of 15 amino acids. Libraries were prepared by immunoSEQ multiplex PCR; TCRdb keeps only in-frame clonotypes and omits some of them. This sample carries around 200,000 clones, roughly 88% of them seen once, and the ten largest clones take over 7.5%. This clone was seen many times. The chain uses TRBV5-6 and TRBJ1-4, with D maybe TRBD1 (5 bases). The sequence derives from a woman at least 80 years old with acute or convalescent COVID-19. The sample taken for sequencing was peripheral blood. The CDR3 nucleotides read TGTGCCAGCAGCCGGGGGGTAGCAACTAATGAAAAACTGTTTTTT. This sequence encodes CASSRGVATNEKLFF.